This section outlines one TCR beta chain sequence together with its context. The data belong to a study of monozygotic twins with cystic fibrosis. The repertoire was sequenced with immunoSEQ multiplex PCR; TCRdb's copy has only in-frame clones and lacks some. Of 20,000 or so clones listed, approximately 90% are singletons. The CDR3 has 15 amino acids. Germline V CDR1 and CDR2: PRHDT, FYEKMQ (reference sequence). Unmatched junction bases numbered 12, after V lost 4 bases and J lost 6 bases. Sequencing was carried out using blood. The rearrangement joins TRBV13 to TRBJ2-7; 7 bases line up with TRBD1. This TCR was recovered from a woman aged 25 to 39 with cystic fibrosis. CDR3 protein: CASSSSPTGLSEQYF. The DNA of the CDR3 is TGTGCCAGCAGCTCCTCACCGACAGGGCTCAGCGAGCAGTACTTC.